The TCR beta chain described here comes from a study of tumor-infiltrating lymphocytes in localized non-small cell lung cancer (dated by TCRdb to about 2021). For the wider study: The cohort covered several histologies, both smokers and never-smokers, and patients whose samples were collected after neoadjuvant chemotherapy. The overall ICON cohort comprised 150 surgical patients with localized non-small cell lung cancer whose tumors were resected. A total of 55 patients were part of the paired comparison of immunoSEQ T-cell fraction between tumor and uninvolved lung. Alongside flow cytometry, multiplex immunofluorescence, RNA-seq, exome sequencing and proteomics, TCR sequencing was applied to the same patients as one of several integrated assays. Resected tumor tissue and uninvolved lung tissue described as non-adjacent to the tumor were contributed by each patient, with both tissues obtained from the same patient. Paper-wide results and their limitations: Consistent with immunofluorescence CD3 counts, TCRbeta sequencing supported greater T cell infiltration in tumors than in uninvolved lung tissue. Since assay coverage differed from patient to patient depending on how much tissue was available, TCR sequencing was done for only a subset of the cohort. Different pieces of the same tissue were used for different assays, so technical variation could not be separated from intratumor heterogeneity. No association of tumor T-cell fraction from TCR sequencing with recurrence-free survival was found (p = 0.61). TCR-derived T-cell fraction did not differ between the flow cytometry-defined immunotypes IM1 (good prognosis) and IM2 (poor prognosis).

The immunoSEQ assay used for TCR sequencing gave the T-cell fraction in both tumor and uninvolved lung tissue. In the paper's pipeline: In the survival analysis, patients were divided into a high T-cell fraction group (upper tertile) and a low T-cell fraction group (lower two tertiles), and the two groups were compared using a log-rank test. A signed-rank test was used to test differences in T-cell fraction between paired tumor and uninvolved lung samples. TCRdb limited this immuneACCESS table to in-frame rearrangements with V and J called. A share of clones is missing; checked studies link under half to unresolved V genes, and the rest is unexplained. D and trimming come from the DNA, and the V and J calls and clone size come from that table. The sample table lists 6,400 or so clones, around 70% of them with a count of one. The ten top clones hold approximately 12% of the sample. This clone showed up just once. No antigen is known for it. Per-nucleotide qualities are absent, and no much larger clonotype sits a single base away.

The first patient joined ICON in the first half of 2016, and enrollment wrapped up when the last patient was enrolled in late 2018. From a subcohort of 76 patients, fresh tumor and matched uninvolved tissue were collected for in-depth immune analyses, including TCR sequencing. TCR sequencing was performed on DNA isolated from bulk tissue, without cell sorting. V loses 2 bases, J loses 12 bases, and the germline ends lie 11 bases apart. Based on the germline V gene, the CDR1 and CDR2 sequences are SGHDN and FVKESK. Reading from cysteine to phenylalanine, the CDR3 counts 13 amino acids. Only the CDR3 region is kept as DNA, spanning 39 bases read in frame from base 1.

Sequencing input: lung tumor tissue. The source is a human donor with non-small cell lung cancer. In this chain, TRBV14 is recombined with TRBJ1-6; the D segment cannot be called with confidence. The CDR3 reads CASSQQGSLPLHF. The DNA sequence is as follows: TGTGCCAGCAGCCAACAAGGGAGCCTACCCCTCCACTTT.